This T cell receptor beta chain was recovered during a study of blood T cell repertoires in COVID-19. Study-level background: Sources were T cells, B-cell-depleted T cells, or PBMCs; the material itself was cDNA or gDNA.

All enrollees were roughly 18 to 95 years old and from fewer than 30 US areas. Cohorts were based on clinical histories the participants reported. Original processing notes: For nucleated cells, counts were estimated from reference gene primer amplification. TCRdb's table, derived via immunoSEQ multiplex PCR, lists solely in-frame clones and lacks some. The V and J calls and clone size were taken over from that table, and D and trimming were inferred from the DNA. Of about 220,000 clones listed, about 91% are singletons. The CDR3 has 17 residues. Germline V gene sequence: CDR1 LNHDA, CDR2 SQIVND (reference sequence). The V end lost 7 bases, the J end lost 3 bases, and 22 bases lay between the germline ends.

The sequenced sample was PBMCs or T cells enriched from blood (not recorded which). The TCR comes from a woman aged 50 to 65 with acute COVID-19. J is TRBJ1-5 and V is TRBV19; tentatively, D is TRBD1 (6 bases). The CDR3: CASILTSSSGHNQPQHF. The CDR3 nucleotides are TGTGCCAGTATTCTAACATCCTCCTCGGGACACAATCAGCCCCAGCATTTT.